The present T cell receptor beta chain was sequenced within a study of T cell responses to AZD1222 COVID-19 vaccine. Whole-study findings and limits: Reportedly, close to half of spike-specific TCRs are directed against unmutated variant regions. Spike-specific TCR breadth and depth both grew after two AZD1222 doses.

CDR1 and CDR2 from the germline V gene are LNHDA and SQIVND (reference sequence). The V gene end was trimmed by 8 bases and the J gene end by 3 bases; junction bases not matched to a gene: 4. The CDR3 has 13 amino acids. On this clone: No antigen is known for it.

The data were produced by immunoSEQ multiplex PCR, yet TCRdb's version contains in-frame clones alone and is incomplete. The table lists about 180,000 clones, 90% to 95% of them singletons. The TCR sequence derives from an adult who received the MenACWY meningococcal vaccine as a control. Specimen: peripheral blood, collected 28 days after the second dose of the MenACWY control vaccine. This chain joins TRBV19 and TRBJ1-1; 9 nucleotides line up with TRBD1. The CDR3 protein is CASGRQGDTEAFF. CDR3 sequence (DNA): TGTGCCAGTGGCCGACAGGGGGACACTGAAGCTTTCTTT.